Presented here are 13 T cell receptor beta chains from one specimen sequenced in a study of CD8 T cells in ankylosing spondylitis. TCRdb recomputed calls from the 5' RACE reads with MiXCR, one row per CDR3 protein. Counted here are some 140,000 distinct CDR3 sequences, approximately 7.4% occurring once; the ten biggest clones make up 9.5% to 15%. Material for sequencing was blood, either unsorted or a sorted T cell fraction (not recorded which). These receptors came from a female donor with ankylosing spondylitis or in good health (not recorded which).

This clonotype was counted ten times or more. V is TRBV5-1 and J is TRBJ2-5, with D possibly matching TRBD1 (5 bases). V lost 0 bases, J lost 0 bases, and 12 bases lay in between. Germline CDR1 and CDR2: SGHRS and YFSETQ. The CDR3 runs 16 residues. CDR3 nucleotide sequence: TGCGCCAGCAGCTTGGGACAGCTCTTTTACCAAGAGACCCAGTACTTC. Encoded protein: CASSLGQLFYQETQYF.

This clonotype was detected many times. This chain connects TRBV20-1 to TRBJ2-2; D possibly corresponds to TRBD2 (5 bases). The V end was cut by 6 bases, the J end by 8 bases, with 13 bases between. The CDR3 loop spans 12 amino acids. CDR1 DFQATT and CDR2 SNEGSKA come from the germline V gene (reference sequence). The CDR3 here is CSARGNSGELFF. The CDR3 region has the DNA TGCAGTGCCCGAGGGAATTCTGGGGAGCTGTTTTTT.

This clonotype was counted ten times or more. This rearrangement joins TRBV9 to TRBJ2-3; D possibly corresponds to TRBD1 (6 bases). Germline V gives CDR1 SGDLS, CDR2 YYNGEE. The CDR3 is 16 amino acids. With 0 bases removed from V and 5 bases from J, the gap between germline ends came to 16 bases. CDR3 sequence (DNA): TGTGCCAGCAGCGTAGGGGGGCAGGGATTTGGAGATACGCAGTATTTT. The encoded protein is CASSVGGQGFGDTQYF.

This clonotype was seen repeatedly, ten times or more. The J gene is TRBJ2-7, the V gene TRBV10-2; unclear D gene. Trimming shortened V by 4 bases and J by 2 bases, and 12 bases separated the two germline ends. The V gene's germline CDR1 is WSHSY and CDR2 SAAADI. This CDR3 spans 14 amino acids. The DNA for the CDR3 is TGCGCCAGCAGTGGGGGTGGGGTCACCTACGAGCAGTACTTC. It yields the protein CASSGGGVTYEQYF.

Many counts were recorded for this clonotype. This chain joins TRBV7-9 and TRBJ2-1; no definite D call. The germline V gene has CDR1 SEHNR and CDR2 FQNEAQ (reference sequence). CDR3 size: 12 residues. V was trimmed by 5 bases and J by 5 bases, leaving 7 bases between them. The CDR3 DNA is TGTGCCAGCAGCCGCACAGACAATGAGCAGTTCTTC. It is translated as CASSRTDNEQFF. The full variable domain, its missing parts supplied by reference TRBV7-9 and TRBJ2-1, is DTGVSQNPRHKITKRGQNVTFRCDPISEHNRLYWYRQTLGQGPEFLTYFQNEAQLEKSRLLSDRFSAERPKGSFSTLEIQRTEQGDSAMYLCASSRTDNEQFFGPGTRLTVL.

This clonotype appeared many times. The V and J genes are TRBV3-1 and TRBJ2-3, with D hard to call. V was shortened by 2 bases and J by 0 bases, with 6 bases between the two germline ends. Germline assignment: CDR1 LGHDT and CDR2 YNNKEL (reference sequence). The CDR3 loop spans 14 amino acids. The CDR3 protein is CASSQRTSTDTQYF. The CDR3 DNA follows: TGTGCCAGCAGCCAAAGAACTAGCACAGATACGCAGTATTTT.

This clonotype appeared once. V is TRBV4-2 and J is TRBJ1-4, with D unclear. With 1 base removed from V and 10 bases from J, the gap between germline ends came to 10 bases. The germline V gene encodes CDR1 LGHNA and CDR2 YNFKEQ. This CDR3 has 13 residues. CDR3 sequence reads: CASSQGHAAKLFF. CDR3 DNA: TGTGCCAGCAGCCAAGGCCATGCTGCAAAACTGTTTTTT.

The chain employs TRBV7-2 and TRBJ2-5; D is perhaps TRBD1 (5 bases). The CDR3 totals 16 residues. V lost 1 base and J lost 2, with 14 bases in between. Looked up from germline, CDR1 is SGHTA and CDR2 is FQGNSA. This CDR3 is CASSLETLQGQETQYF. DNA of the CDR3: TGTGCCAGCAGCTTAGAGACCCTTCAGGGACAAGAGACCCAGTACTTC.

This clonotype was recorded many times. The chain uses TRBV25-1 and TRBJ2-1; TRBD2 agrees at 9 bases. Germline V CDR1 and CDR2: MGHDK, SYGVNS. CDR3 length equals 15 residues. V lost 8 bases, J lost 0 bases, and 5 bases stayed unmatched. CDR3 nucleotide sequence: TGTGCCAGCGCGGGGGGGGTGAGCTCCTACAATGAGCAGTTCTTC. Its translation is CASAGGVSSYNEQFF.

This clonotype was seen repeatedly, ten times or more. The chain has TRBV29-1 and TRBJ1-1; a weak D match, TRBD1 (5 bases). This CDR3 has 13 residues. With 7 bases removed from V and 6 bases from J, the gap between germline ends came to 18 bases. From germline, CDR1 is SQVTM and CDR2 ANQGSEA. The CDR3 spells CSGVRDPTSEAFF. DNA of the CDR3: TGCAGCGGAGTCCGGGACCCAACCTCTGAAGCTTTCTTT.

Worth noting for this clonotype: Germline is not matched at one junction end, which may reflect a read error. CDR3 nucleotide sequence: TGTGCCAGTAGTGAAGCCGGGACAGGGGCCTATGGCTACACCTTC. Protein sequence: CASSEAGTGAYGYTF. The rearrangement uses TRBV6-1 and TRBJ1-2, with 10 bases that match TRBD1. The CDR3 sequence is 15 residues long. Germline CDR1 and CDR2: MNHNS and SASEGT.

This clonotype was seen repeatedly, ten times or more. This chain uses TRBV27 with TRBJ2-7, with a tentative D call TRBD2 (6 bases). V lost 2 bases, J lost 3 bases, and 14 bases lay in between. The CDR3 contains 15 residues. The V gene's germline CDR1 is MNHEY and CDR2 SMNVEV (reference sequence). CDR3 DNA: TGTGCCAGCAGTTTAACTACAGGAGGGGTCTACGAGCAGTACTTC. This codes for CASSLTTGGVYEQYF.

At least ten counts were recorded for this clonotype. This chain uses TRBV4-2 with TRBJ2-3, with 12 nucleotides matching TRBD2. In germline, CDR1 is LGHNA, CDR2 YNFKEQ. V trimming: 0 bases; J trimming: 4 bases; junction bases outside the gene matches: 8. The CDR3 loop spans 18 amino acids. CDR3 sequence reads: CASSQESRASGGADTQYF. CDR3 bases: TGTGCCAGCAGCCAAGAATCAAGAGCTAGCGGGGGGGCAGATACGCAGTATTTT.